What follows are 17 T cell receptor beta chains derived from one specimen sequenced in a study of cytomegalovirus exposure and HLA in healthy donors. The PCR was carried out with 60 Vbeta primers and 13 Jbeta primers. The method was immunoSEQ multiplex PCR; TCRdb's version includes in-frame clones alone and lacks a portion of them. Of about 140,000 clones in the sample, 80% are singletons; the top ten hold 4.5% to 6%. The specimen was PBMCs. The receptors originated from a male donor in good health and CMV-seronegative.

CDR3 coding DNA: TGTGCCAGCTCATCGACAGGGGGCTGGGAGCAGTACTTC. As protein: CASSSTGGWEQYF. The chain employs TRBV18 and TRBJ2-7, with TRBD1 matching 10 bases. The V and J ends lost 5 bases and 7 bases, in that order; junction bases with no gene match: 5. The CDR3 covers 13 residues. Germline values: CDR1 KGHSH, CDR2 LQKENI.

The rearrangement uses TRBV13 and TRBJ1-1, with a possible D match to TRBD1 (5 bases). Deletions cut 5 bases from V and 0 bases from J, with 13 bases between. The CDR3 is made up of 15 amino acids. CDR1 PRHDT and CDR2 FYEKMQ come from the germline V gene (reference sequence). The DNA for the CDR3 is TGTGCCAGCAGCCAGGGTTCCCGGATGAACACTGAAGCTTTCTTT. Its protein product is CASSQGSRMNTEAFF.

This sequence joins TRBV6-5 and TRBJ2-1, with D possibly TRBD2 on 6 matching bases. The CDR3 is made up of 12 amino acids. CDR1 and CDR2 from the germline V gene are MNHEY and SVGAGI. The V end lost 2 bases, the J end lost 8 bases, and 7 bases lay between the germline ends. In DNA, the CDR3 is TGTGCCAGCAGTTACGCGGGGCATGAGCAGTTCTTC. Its translation: CASSYAGHEQFF.

The table lists this clone with a few counts. The V call is TRBV21-1, the J call TRBJ1-4. TRBV21-1 is noted as a pseudogene. The CDR3 has 15 residues. The CDR3 loop reads CASSKLRGTNEKLFF. The CDR3 nucleotides are TGTGCCAGCAGCAAATTGCGGGGAACTAATGAAAAACTGTTTTTT.

This clone was picked up one time. The chain joins TRBV10-2 to TRBJ1-5, with unresolved D. This CDR3 comprises 13 residues. Germline V gene sequence: CDR1 WSHSY, CDR2 SAAADI. The V end lost 7 bases, the J end lost 9 bases, and 16 bases lay between the germline ends. The CDR3 sequence is CASNPDFSGPQHF. The CDR3 DNA reads TGCGCCAGCAATCCGGACTTCTCCGGGCCCCAGCATTTT.

The rearrangement joins TRBV6-5 to TRBJ2-3; the D gene is possibly TRBD2 (7 bases). Germline CDR1 is MNHEY and CDR2 is SVGAGI. Trimming shortened V by 7 bases and J by 5 bases, and 13 bases separated the two germline ends. The CDR3 runs 13 residues. CDR3 region: CASTRGAGDTQYF. The CDR3 region has the DNA TGTGCCAGCACTCGGGGGGCCGGAGATACGCAGTATTTT.

The V and J genes are TRBV7-8 and TRBJ1-3; D is perhaps TRBD1 (5 bases). Germline V lookup: CDR1 SGHVS, CDR2 FQNEAQ. This CDR3 is 16 amino acids long. Trimming took off 5 bases at V and 4 bases at J, with 18 bases between the two ends. This CDR3 is CASSLGAVSQGNTIYF. The CDR3 DNA reads as TGTGCCAGCAGCCTTGGGGCGGTCAGTCAGGGAAACACCATATATTTT.

The rearrangement joins TRBV29-1 to TRBJ2-2; 7 bases match TRBD1. CDR1 is SQVTM, CDR2 ANQGSEA, per germline. Trimming cost V 8 bases and J 4 bases; bases outside gene matches: 10. The CDR3 covers 14 residues. The CDR3 sequence: CSFPKGAGTGELFF. CDR3 sequence (DNA): TGCAGCTTTCCAAAGGGGGCCGGCACCGGGGAGCTGTTTTTT.

The chain has TRBV11-2 and TRBJ2-7; possible D gene TRBD1, 7 bases. Per the germline V gene, CDR1 is SGHAT and CDR2 is FQNNGV. The V end lost 1 base, the J end lost 3 bases, and 19 bases lay between the germline ends. This CDR3 contains 17 residues. CDR3 in amino acids: CASSLATAAGGFYEQYF. The CDR3 DNA reads as TGTGCCAGCAGCTTAGCTACCGCGGCAGGGGGGTTCTACGAGCAGTACTTC.

The rearrangement uses TRBV7-8 and TRBJ2-7; 7 bases are shared with TRBD2. This CDR3 spans 18 amino acids. J lost 3 bases, V lost 1 base, and 15 bases had no gene match. Germline V CDR1 and CDR2: SGHVS, FQNEAQ. In nucleotides, the CDR3 is TGTGCCAGCAGCTTAGTATCGGGAGCAGGACTAGTCAGCTACGAGCAGTACTTC. Its translation: CASSLVSGAGLVSYEQYF.

The V gene is TRBV11-1, the J gene TRBJ2-5; tentative D call: TRBD1 (6 bases). The end of the DNA fits TRBJ2-7 better, so the J call may be wrong. This CDR3 has 14 residues. Germline loops: CDR1 SGHAT, CDR2 FQDESV (reference sequence). This chain's CDR3 is CASSPQGFGYEQYF. CDR3 in DNA: TGTGCCAGCAGCCCGCAGGGGTTCGGCTACGAGCAGTACTTC.

This clone is a singleton in its sample. The junction differs from germline at one of its ends, possibly a read error. The chain has TRBV7-7 and TRBJ2-1; the D gene is possibly TRBD1 (5 bases). Germline V CDR1 and CDR2: SSHAT, FNYEAQ (reference sequence). The CDR3 is 15 residues long. The chain's CDR3 is CASSLADSSYNEQFF. Here the CDR3 DNA reads TGTGCTAGCAGCTTAGCTGACAGCTCCTACAATGAGCAGTTCTTC. Drawing the rest from reference TRBV7-7 and TRBJ2-1, the complete variable domain is GAGVSQSPRYKVTKRGQDVTLRCDPISSHATLYWYQQALGQGPEFLTYFNYEAQPDKSGLPSDRFSAERPEGSISTLTIQRTEQRDSAMYRCASSLADSSYNEQFFGPGTRLTVL.

DNA of the CDR3: TGTGCCAGCAGTCCACACCGGGACAGGGATTATGGCTACACCTTC. It yields the protein CASSPHRDRDYGYTF. This chain connects TRBV27 to TRBJ1-2; 9 bases are a match to TRBD1. J gave up 5 bases and V 5 bases, and 9 bases lay outside the gene matches. This CDR3 contains 15 residues. The germline V gene encodes CDR1 MNHEY and CDR2 SMNVEV (reference sequence).

The chain joins TRBV18 to TRBJ2-5, with 8 bases identical to TRBD1. V shed 2 bases and J 2 bases; nucleotides not matched to a gene: 7. CDR3 length: 16 residues. The V gene's germline CDR1 is KGHSH and CDR2 LQKENI. Here the CDR3 reads CASSPTGGIHQETQYF. In DNA, the CDR3 is TGTGCCAGCTCACCAACAGGGGGGATCCATCAAGAGACCCAGTACTTC.

The chain carries TRBV13 and TRBJ1-2; a possible D gene is TRBD1 (6 bases). From germline, CDR1 is PRHDT and CDR2 FYEKMQ (reference sequence). V was clipped by 5 bases and J by 5 bases, with 15 bases between them. CDR3 length: 14 residues. The CDR3 coding sequence is TGTGCCAGCAGCAACGACAGGACCGAGTATGGCTACACCTTC. It yields the protein CASSNDRTEYGYTF.

The J gene is TRBJ2-5, the V gene TRBV21-1; the D call in the table, TRBD2, was not verified against the DNA. TRBV21-1 is deemed a pseudogene. The CDR3 sequence is 17 residues long. CDR3 sequence (DNA): TGTGCCAGCAGCAAACCGAGACACGGGGTCAAAGGGGAGACCCAGTACTTC. This gives the protein CASSKPRHGVKGETQYF.

The J gene is TRBJ2-7, the V gene TRBV28; 9 nucleotides agree with TRBD2. The CDR3 contains 14 residues. CDR1 is MDHEN, CDR2 SYDVKM, per germline. V dropped 6 bases and J dropped 4; count of bases not matched to a gene: 7. CDR3 protein: CASRARGGSYEQYF. The DNA of the CDR3 is TGTGCCAGCAGGGCGCGGGGGGGATCTTACGAGCAGTACTTC. The whole variable domain, remainder taken from reference TRBV28 and TRBJ2-7, is DVKVTQSSRYLVKRTGEKVFLECVQDMDHENMFWYRQDPGLGLRLIYFSYDVKMKEKGDIPEGYSVSREKKERFSLILESASTNQTSMYLCASRARGGSYEQYFGPGTRLTVT.